This T cell receptor beta chain was sequenced in a study of T cells in Graves' hyperthyroidism and ophthalmopathy (dated by TCRdb to between 2019 and 2020). Describing the broader study: Peripheral blood was sampled at the time of initial diagnosis, prior to any treatment. To identify distinguishing TCR V-J signatures, a discovery cohort of around 100 patients was used, comprising 40 to 45 with Graves' ophthalmopathy and some 60 with stable Graves' hyperthyroidism. Whether ophthalmopathy could be predicted prospectively was tested in an independent validation cohort made up of approximately 19 hyperthyroidism patients plus 17 patients who later progressed to ophthalmopathy. The 75 to 100 discovery patients were divided at random into training and test sets in a 7:3 ratio. In addition, the study compared T-cell repertoires in thyroid tissue and in blood from several Graves' hyperthyroidism patients. Once sampling was done, hyperthyroidism patients were given methimazole at a starting dose of 30 mg daily, whereas ophthalmopathy patients were given high-dose intravenous methylprednisolone. According to the paper, TCR Vbeta CDR3 sequencing was carried out on 135 peripheral blood samples, which came from approximately 43 ophthalmopathy, 75 to 80 hyperthyroidism and roughly 17 progressor patients.

As for this clonotype: This receptor's antigen is unknown. No per-base quality is available; no much larger clone lies one base away.

The germline ends are 6 bases apart after V is trimmed by 3 bases and J by 1 base. The CDR3 numbers 12 residues from cysteine through phenylalanine. Only the CDR3 part of the read is kept: 36 bases, read in frame from the first base. CDR1 and CDR2 were assigned from the germline V gene as SQVTM and ANQGSEA. Summary of the overall study and its limitations: In validation, the model predicted progression to ophthalmopathy with over 65% sensitivity and less than 80% specificity, a median of about six months before onset. No statistical method was used to set the sample size in advance, and investigators knew the group allocation. Most expanded thyroid clonotypes (frequency above 0.001) were also detected in blood, suggesting blood repertoires may reflect thyroid immune responses. Ophthalmopathy was separated from stable hyperthyroidism by a 13 V-J signature model, with 87.88% sensitivity and about 84% specificity obtained in cross-validation and 80%/75% obtained in testing.

The TCR beta CDR3 regions were amplified from the RNA transcripts. The TCR CDR3 was subjected to a first round of RT-PCR using the HTBI primer set and the Qiagen OneStep RT-PCR kit. Libraries were constructed in a second round of multiplex PCR, after which size selection and purification were carried out. Libraries were sequenced paired-end with 100 bp reads on an Illumina HiSeq2000. The published analysis was carried out like this. SOAPnuke was used to process the raw data, removing reads that contained adapters or uncalled bases, had a mean Phred below 15, or lacked an exact match to the constant primer or identifier. High-quality paired reads were merged with COPE v1.2.5, and unique nucleotide sequences were defined as clonotypes. MiTCR v1.1 was used to align clonotypes to the IMGT TRBV, TRBD and TRBJ reference segments. Only V-J combinations with frequency above 0.0001, covering roughly 99% of repertoires, were analysed. A TCS score was defined as the ratio between F50 (clonal expansion) and ExV (chaos), using BLOSUM62-based TCRdist between CDR3 peptides within each V-J. Welch's t-statistics and random forest reduced around 510 V-J features to about 13, which were used in a naive Bayes classifier (R e1071). TCRdb trimmed public reads at Q25 via fastp, called clones via MiXCR and kept in-frame beta chains. When rows share a CDR3 protein, they turn into one entry using the most common DNA and genes. The V and J calls and clone size are TCRdb's, not the authors'. A total of 650,000 to 850,000 distinct CDR3 sequences appear in this sample, 18% of them only once. Around 15% of the sample is taken by the ten largest.

Hyperthyroidism patients were aged 18 to 65 years and newly diagnosed, with disease duration of less than 2 months. Exclusion was applied to patients with uncontrolled infections, other autoimmune diseases, pregnancy or lactation. Diagnoses were based on clinical symptoms, serum thyroxine and TRAb, thyroid ultrasound and orbital computed tomography. Blood from progressor patients was drawn when they were first diagnosed with hyperthyroidism, before any ophthalmopathy symptoms appeared. PBMCs were separated from under 12 ml of fresh peripheral blood using Ficoll-Paque density gradient centrifugation. Progressor patients were first diagnosed with Graves' hyperthyroidism and then developed ophthalmopathy during follow-up. Total RNA was extracted with Trizol reagent, and quality was checked on an Agilent 2100 Bioanalyzer.

Sequenced material: blood. The TCR sequence derives from a woman aged 50 to 60 with Graves' hyperthyroidism that later progressed to Graves' ophthalmopathy. Recombination joined TRBV29-1 with TRBJ1-1; the D gene cannot be resolved reliably. This receptor carries the CDR3 CSVDAGNTEAFF. The nucleotide sequence is given as TGCAGCGTTGATGCCGGGAACACTGAAGCTTTCTTT.